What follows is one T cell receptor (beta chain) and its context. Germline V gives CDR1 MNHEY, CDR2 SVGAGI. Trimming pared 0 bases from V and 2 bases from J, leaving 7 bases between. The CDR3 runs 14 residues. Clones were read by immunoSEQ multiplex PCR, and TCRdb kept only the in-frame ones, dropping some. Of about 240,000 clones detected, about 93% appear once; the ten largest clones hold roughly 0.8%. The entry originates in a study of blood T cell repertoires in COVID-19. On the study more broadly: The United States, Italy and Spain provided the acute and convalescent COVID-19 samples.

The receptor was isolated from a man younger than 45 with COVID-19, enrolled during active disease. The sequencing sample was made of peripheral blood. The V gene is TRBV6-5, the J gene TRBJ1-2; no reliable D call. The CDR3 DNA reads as TGTGCCAGCAGTTACTCTTACGGGAACTATGGCTACACCTTC. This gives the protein CASSYSYGNYGYTF.